A selection of T cell receptor beta chains follows, all from one sample in a study of cytomegalovirus exposure and HLA in healthy donors. TCRdb keeps only in-frame clones here, not all; method: immunoSEQ multiplex PCR. The sample yields 110,000 to 150,000 clones, approximately 81% seen once. Sequenced sample: PBMCs. The receptors derive from a woman aged 35 to 49 in good health and CMV-seropositive. Each CDR3 is given with its conserved first and last residue. The D gene is left open where the match is weak. Clone size is given for some rows only: seen once, a few or many times, or a class if the clone is expanded.

TRBD2	TRBV15	TRBJ2-1	NA	TGTGCCACCGGTGCTAGCGGTCACAATGAGCAGTTCTTC	CATGASGHNEQFF
NA	TRBV30	TRBJ1-1	NA	TGTGCCTGGGACCCGGGACTAGGCACTGAAGCTTTCTTT	CAWDPGLGTEAFF
NA	TRBV6-1	TRBJ1-1	NA	TGTGCCAGCAGAGCAGGGGCCGCAACAAACACTGAAGCTTTCTTT	CASRAGAATNTEAFF
TRBD2	TRBV18	TRBJ2-7	NA	TGTGCCAGCTCACCACAACCGGGACTAGCGGGGAACTCCTACGAGCAGTACTTC	CASSPQPGLAGNSYEQYF
NA	TRBV9	TRBJ2-1	NA	TGTGCCAGCAGCGCCGTTGGGAGCTCCTACAATGAGCAGTTCTTC	CASSAVGSSYNEQFF
NA	TRBV6-1	TRBJ2-1	NA	TGTGCCAGCAGGGGAGACGGCTACAATGAGCAGTTCTTC	CASRGDGYNEQFF
TRBD1	TRBV27	TRBJ2-2	NA	TGTGCCAGCAGTTCTATTGGGACAGGGAACACCGGGGAGCTGTTTTTT	CASSSIGTGNTGELFF
TRBD1	TRBV4-1	TRBJ1-1	NA	TGCGCCAGCAGCCAACCCCAGGGGGGGAACACTGAAGCTTTCTTT	CASSQPQGGNTEAFF
TRBD1	TRBV11-2	TRBJ2-5	once	TGTGCCAGCAGCCCAGGGGGTATAGAGACCCAGTACTTC	CASSPGGIETQYF
TRBD1	TRBV12-5	TRBJ1-2	NA	TGTGCTAGTGCTCGACAGGGTTATGGCTACACCTTC	CASARQGYGYTF
TRBD1	TRBV5-1	TRBJ1-1	NA	TGCGCCAGCAGCTGGGGGACAGAGGTTGTTGATCGGAACACTGAAGCTTTCTTT	CASSWGTEVVDRNTEAFF
TRBD2	TRBV27	TRBJ2-3	NA	TGTGCCAGCAGTTTCGGACTAGCGGGGGGTCCTAGCACAGATACGCAGTATTTT	CASSFGLAGGPSTDTQYF
TRBD1	TRBV4-1	TRBJ2-3	NA	TGCGCCAGCAGCCAAAAAGACAGGGGCACAGATACGCAGTATTTT	CASSQKDRGTDTQYF
NA	TRBV27	TRBJ1-5	NA	TGTGCCAGCAGTTTATACGGGGATCAGCCCCAGCATTTT	CASSLYGDQPQHF
NA	TRBV5-1	TRBJ2-1	NA	TGCGCCAGCAGCTTAAATTCTATGTACAATGAGCAGTTCTTC	CASSLNSMYNEQFF
NA	TRBV9	TRBJ2-7	NA	TGTGCCAGCAGCCCCGGGCAGGGTCCATCCTACGAGCAGTACTTC	CASSPGQGPSYEQYF
NA	TRBV21-1	TRBJ1-4	NA	TGTGCCAGCAGCAAAGATAACAGGCCTCGTTTCGAAAAACTGTTTTTT	CASSKDNRPRFEKLFF
NA	TRBV5-4	TRBJ2-2	NA	TGTGCCAGCAGCTTGGACGGGGGGCTAGGGGAGCTGTTTTTT	CASSLDGGLGELFF
NA	TRBV30	TRBJ1-1	NA	TGTGCCTGGGACACATCGAGCAAAGCTTTCTTT	CAWDTSSKAFF
NA	TRBV19	TRBJ2-2	NA	TGTGCCAGTAGCGGGGGGAACACCGGGGAGCTGTTTTTT	CASSGGNTGELFF